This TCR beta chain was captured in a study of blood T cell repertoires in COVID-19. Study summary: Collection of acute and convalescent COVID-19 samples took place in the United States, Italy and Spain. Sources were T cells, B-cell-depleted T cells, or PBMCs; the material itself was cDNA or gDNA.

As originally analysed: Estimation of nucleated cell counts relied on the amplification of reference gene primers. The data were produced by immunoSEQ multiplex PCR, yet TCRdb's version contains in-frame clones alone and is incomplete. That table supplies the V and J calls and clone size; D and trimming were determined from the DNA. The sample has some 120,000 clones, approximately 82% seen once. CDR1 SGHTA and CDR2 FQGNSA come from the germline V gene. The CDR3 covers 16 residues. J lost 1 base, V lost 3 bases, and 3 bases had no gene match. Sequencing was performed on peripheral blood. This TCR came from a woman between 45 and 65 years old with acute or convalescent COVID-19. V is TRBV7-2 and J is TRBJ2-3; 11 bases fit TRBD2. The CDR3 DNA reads TGTGCCAGCAGCTTGCCTAGCGGGAGGCGCACAGATACGCAGTATTTT. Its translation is CASSLPSGRRTDTQYF.